This is a list of T cell receptor beta chains from one sample in a study of blood T cell repertoires in COVID-19. Here immunoSEQ multiplex PCR was the method, and the copy in TCRdb shows in-frame clones only, minus some. The top ten hold under 7% of the sample, which has about 300,000 clones, 75% to 95% seen once. Sequences were obtained from peripheral blood. The receptors were sampled from a woman aged 25-40 years with COVID-19, enrolled during active disease. Each CDR3 is given without its conserved first and last residue.

CDR3,length,J,V
ASSVQGFTEAF,11,TRBJ1-1,TRBV9
SVGAGVHQPQH,11,TRBJ1-5,TRBV29-1
ASSSLAGGPYEQY,13,TRBJ2-7,TRBV5-8
SASPEETQY,9,TRBJ2-5,TRBV20-1
ASSLDAGPSYGYT,13,TRBJ1-2,TRBV7-9
ASSYRQDQETQY,12,TRBJ2-5,TRBV13
ASSRDRGTDTQY,12,TRBJ2-3,TRBV7-9
ASSGQGGNQPQH,12,TRBJ1-5,TRBV2
ASSFGQALTEAF,12,TRBJ1-1,TRBV7-2
SGEYGETQY,9,TRBJ2-5,TRBV20-1
ASSGDSWSDTQY,12,TRBJ2-3,TRBV6-2/TRBV6-3
ASSPGVREGTDTQY,14,TRBJ2-3,TRBV3-1/TRBV3-2
ASSSQGSGNTIY,12,TRBJ1-3,TRBV7-8
ASSNAPGAGANVLT,14,TRBJ2-6,TRBV5-1
ASPSVAGYGYT,11,TRBJ1-2,TRBV6-5
SASLGAGWEY,10,TRBJ2-7,TRBV20-1
ASSYPERSVAEAF,13,TRBJ1-1,TRBV11-2
ASSQGEGQGGTGELF,15,TRBJ2-2,TRBV4-1
AISDSVRSNYGYT,13,TRBJ1-2,TRBV10-3
ASSQRGMTDTQY,12,TRBJ2-3,TRBV3-1/TRBV3-2
VRGLAGGHEQF,11,TRBJ2-1,TRBV2
ASSQGGGGPRV,11,TRBJ2-1,TRBV3-1/TRBV3-2
ASSLFGDREAF,11,TRBJ1-1,TRBV7-9
ATRTGGEKLF,10,TRBJ1-4,TRBV11-2
ASSLGTGGDGYT,12,TRBJ1-2,TRBV7-9
ASRMTSGTDTQY,12,TRBJ2-3,TRBV27
ASSLEVAVTGELF,13,TRBJ2-2,TRBV5-8
ASSSPGDRSMGTQY,14,TRBJ2-3,TRBV28
ASSSFSSYNEQF,12,TRBJ2-1,TRBV28
ASSQDTSGSSDEQF,14,TRBJ2-1,TRBV3-1/TRBV3-2
ASSPGTSAINEQF,13,TRBJ2-1,TRBV6-2/TRBV6-3
AIRQSEGNEQF,11,TRBJ2-1,TRBV10-3
ASSSLDTGELF,11,TRBJ2-2,TRBV27
ASSLGLAVKSSYEQY,15,TRBJ2-7,TRBV5-4
ASSLQTSTDTQY,12,TRBJ2-3,TRBV7-3
ASSYSMGGRDEQF,13,TRBJ2-1,TRBV6-5
ASSAGSGARTDTQY,14,TRBJ2-3,TRBV7-2
ASSLFIRDRAYNEQF,15,TRBJ2-1,TRBV28
ASKDSFSTDTQY,12,TRBJ2-3,TRBV2
ASSKAGTGGTEAF,13,TRBJ1-1,TRBV11-3
ASSLRQVGTDTQY,13,TRBJ2-3,TRBV3-1/TRBV3-2
ATSEDRDNEKLF,12,TRBJ1-4,TRBV13
ASRFDRINGYT,11,TRBJ1-2,TRBV10-2
ASSLGREDYGYT,12,TRBJ1-2,TRBV7-9
ASSLNEDTQY,10,TRBJ2-3,TRBV3-1/TRBV3-2
ASSQDGGTAMNTEAF,15,TRBJ1-1,TRBV4-2
AWNDLGGAGGYT,12,TRBJ1-2,TRBV30
SVVQGSHEQF,10,TRBJ2-1,TRBV29-1
ASSLSPGNTEAF,12,TRBJ1-1,TRBV5-1
ASSYTLAITDTQY,13,TRBJ2-3,TRBV6-2/TRBV6-3
ASRTGGGNGYT,11,TRBJ1-2,TRBV6-5
ASSPHPRPTDTQY,13,TRBJ2-3,TRBV5-4
ASSLQGRNTEAF,12,TRBJ1-1,TRBV5-1
ASRAGQGNEKLF,12,TRBJ1-4,TRBV2
ASSPSKGDEAF,11,TRBJ1-1,TRBV18